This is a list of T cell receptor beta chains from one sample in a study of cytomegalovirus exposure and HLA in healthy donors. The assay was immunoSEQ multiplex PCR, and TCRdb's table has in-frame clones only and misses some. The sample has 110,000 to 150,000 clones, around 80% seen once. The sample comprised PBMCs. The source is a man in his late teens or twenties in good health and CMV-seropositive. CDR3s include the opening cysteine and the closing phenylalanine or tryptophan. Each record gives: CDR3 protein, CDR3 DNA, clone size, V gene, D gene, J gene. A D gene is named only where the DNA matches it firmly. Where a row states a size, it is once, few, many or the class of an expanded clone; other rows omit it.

CASSSTSGSYNEQFF TGTGCCAGTAGTAGCACTAGCGGATCTTACAATGAGCAGTTCTTC few TRBV19 TRBD2 TRBJ2-1
CASSSLGTPTYNEQFF TGTGCCAGCAGTTCTCTCGGGACTCCAACCTACAATGAGCAGTTCTTC . TRBV28 . TRBJ2-1
CASSLMRERTDTQYF TGCGCCAGCAGCTTGATGCGGGAGAGGACAGATACGCAGTATTTT . TRBV5-1 TRBD2 TRBJ2-3
CASSTIAGQYF TGTGCCAGCAGCACAATTGCGGGCCAGTACTTC once TRBV5-8 . TRBJ2-7
CASSERGQGQMNTEAFF TGTGCCAGCAGCGAAAGGGGTCAGGGCCAGATGAACACTGAAGCTTTCTTT . TRBV13 . TRBJ1-1
CSVATGAGGADTGELFF TGCAGCGTTGCAACAGGGGCCGGGGGCGCGGACACCGGGGAGCTGTTTTTT . TRBV29-1 . TRBJ2-2
CASSMSGTGKYNSPLHF TGTGCCAGCAGTATGTCCGGGACAGGGAAATATAATTCACCCCTCCACTTT . TRBV28 TRBD1 TRBJ1-6
CASSVRSGNTIYF TGTGCCAGCAGTGTGCGGTCTGGAAACACCATATATTTT once TRBV6-1 . TRBJ1-3
CASSLKRQPQHF TGTGCCAGCAGCCTCAAGAGACAGCCCCAGCATTTT . TRBV2 . TRBJ1-5
CASSEEGTVGEQYF TGTGCCAGCAGCGAAGAAGGGACAGTCGGCGAGCAGTACTTC . TRBV5-6 TRBD1 TRBJ2-7
CASSSEVSDTQYF TGCGCCAGCTCATCGGAGGTTTCTGATACGCAGTATTTT few TRBV10-1 . TRBJ2-3
CASRGLARASGNTIYF TGTGCCAGCAGAGGACTCGCCCGGGCCTCTGGAAACACCATATATTTT . TRBV2 . TRBJ1-3
CASSADAPRTGDENEQYF TGTGCCAGCAGCGCCGACGCCCCCCGGACAGGGGACGAGAACGAGCAGTACTTC few TRBV9 TRBD1 TRBJ2-7
CASSGTSGSAFYEQYF TGTGCCAGCAGTGGGACTAGCGGGAGTGCTTTCTACGAGCAGTACTTC . TRBV28 TRBD2 TRBJ2-7
CASSLENRDRGDF TGTGCCAGCAGCTTGGAAAACCGGGACAGGGGCGACTTC . TRBV5-6 TRBD1 TRBJ1-2
CASSLGRGEQYF TGTGCCAGCAGCCTTGGGAGGGGGGAGCAGTACTTC . TRBV6-5 . TRBJ2-7
CASSAYTNEKLFF TGTGCCAGCAGCGCCTATACTAATGAAAAACTGTTTTTT . TRBV7-9 . TRBJ1-4
CASSLVRGPFNTGELFF TGTGCCAGCAGCTTAGTCAGGGGGCCCTTTAACACCGGGGAGCTGTTTTTT . TRBV7-6 TRBD1 TRBJ2-2
CASSLGGGGGLDGYTF TGTGCCAGCAGCTTAGGGGGCGGAGGGGGCCTGGATGGCTACACCTTC once TRBV13 TRBD1 TRBJ1-2
CASSNPPRGSNYGYTF TGTGCCAGCAGCAATCCTCCCAGGGGGAGTAACTATGGCTACACCTTC . TRBV21-1 . TRBJ1-2
CASSLVSGASGSPTSTDTQYF TGTGCCAGCAGCTTAGTTTCCGGGGCTAGCGGGAGCCCCACTAGCACAGATACGCAGTATTTT . TRBV7-8 TRBD2 TRBJ2-3
CASSLAPSAGYGYTF TGTGCCAGCAGCTTAGCGCCATCGGCAGGCTATGGCTACACCTTC . TRBV11-1 . TRBJ1-2
CASDSGAYNEQFF TGTGCCAGCGACAGTGGGGCCTACAATGAGCAGTTCTTC . TRBV25-1 . TRBJ2-1
CASSLLGEAGATNEQFF TGTGCCAGCAGTTTATTGGGGGAAGCGGGAGCGACAAATGAGCAGTTCTTC once TRBV28 TRBD2 TRBJ2-1
CASSIGKGVYEQYF TGTGCCAGTAGTATAGGAAAAGGGGTTTACGAGCAGTACTTC . TRBV19 . TRBJ2-7
CASSPGQGAAYEQYF TGCGCCAGCAGCCCGGGACAGGGGGCGGCCTACGAGCAGTACTTC . TRBV10-2 TRBD1 TRBJ2-7
CASSLSGDGYTF TGTGCCAGCAGCTTATCCGGGGATGGCTACACCTTC . TRBV7-2 . TRBJ1-2
CAISPDLNTEAFF TGTGCCATCAGTCCAGACTTGAACACTGAAGCTTTCTTT . TRBV10-3 . TRBJ1-1
CASSGPSAEVYNEQFF TGTGCCAGCAGCGGCCCCAGCGCAGAGGTATACAATGAGCAGTTCTTC . TRBV9 . TRBJ2-1